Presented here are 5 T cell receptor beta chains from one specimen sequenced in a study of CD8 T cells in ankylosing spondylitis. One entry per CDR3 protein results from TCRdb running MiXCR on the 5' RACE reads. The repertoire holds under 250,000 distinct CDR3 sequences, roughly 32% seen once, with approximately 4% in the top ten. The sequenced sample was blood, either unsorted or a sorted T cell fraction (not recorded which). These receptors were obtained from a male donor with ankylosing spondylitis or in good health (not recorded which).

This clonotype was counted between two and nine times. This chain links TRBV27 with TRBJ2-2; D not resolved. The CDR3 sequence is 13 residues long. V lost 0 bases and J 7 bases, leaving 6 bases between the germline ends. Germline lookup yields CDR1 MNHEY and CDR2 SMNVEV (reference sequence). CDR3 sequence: CASSLSRHGELFF. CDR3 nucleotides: TGTGCCAGCAGTTTATCCAGACACGGGGAGCTGTTTTTT.

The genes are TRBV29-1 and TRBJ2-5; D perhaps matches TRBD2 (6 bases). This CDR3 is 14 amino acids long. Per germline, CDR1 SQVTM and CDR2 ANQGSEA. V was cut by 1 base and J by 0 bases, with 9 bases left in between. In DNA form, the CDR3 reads TGCAGCGTTGAAGTGGGGACTCACCAAGAGACCCAGTACTTC. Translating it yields CSVEVGTHQETQYF. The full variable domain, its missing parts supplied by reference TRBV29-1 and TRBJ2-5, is SAVISQKPSRDICQRGTSLTIQCQVDSQVTMMFWYRQQPGQSLTLIATANQGSEATYESGFVIDKFPISRPNLTFSTLTVSNMSPEDSSIYLCSVEVGTHQETQYFGPGTRLLVL.

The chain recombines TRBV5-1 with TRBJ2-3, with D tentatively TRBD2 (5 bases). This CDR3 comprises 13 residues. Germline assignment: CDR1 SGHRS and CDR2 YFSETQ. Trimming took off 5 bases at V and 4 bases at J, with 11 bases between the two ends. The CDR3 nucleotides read TGCGCCAGCAGGCTGGCGGGCTCAGATACGCAGTATTTT. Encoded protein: CASRLAGSDTQYF.

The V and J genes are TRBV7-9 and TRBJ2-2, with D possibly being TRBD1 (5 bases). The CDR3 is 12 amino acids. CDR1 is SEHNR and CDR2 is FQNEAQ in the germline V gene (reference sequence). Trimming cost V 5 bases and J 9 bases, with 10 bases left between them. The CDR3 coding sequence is TGTGCCAGCAGCGTATCAGGGAGGGAGCTGTTTTTT. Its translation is CASSVSGRELFF.

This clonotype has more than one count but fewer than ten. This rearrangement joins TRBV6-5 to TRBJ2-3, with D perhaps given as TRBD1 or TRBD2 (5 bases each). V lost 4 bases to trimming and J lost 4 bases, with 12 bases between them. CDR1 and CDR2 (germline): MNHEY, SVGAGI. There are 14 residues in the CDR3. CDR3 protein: CASSLREGPDTQYF. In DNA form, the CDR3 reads TGTGCCAGCAGTTTGCGCGAGGGGCCAGATACGCAGTATTTT.